The rows below give T cell receptor beta chains drawn from one sample of a study of response to subunit inactivated influenza vaccine. Via MiXCR, TCRdb re-called the RT-PCR reads, giving one row per CDR3 protein. Seen here are over 800,000 distinct CDR3 sequences, 21% observed once, and the top ten hold 10%. Sequencing used PBMCs from blood, obtained approximately 5 days after vaccination. The receptors come from a man aged 50 to 60 who received an inactivated influenza vaccine. The CDR3 runs from the conserved cysteine through the conserved F or W. Fields, in order: V gene, J gene, D gene, clone size, CDR3 DNA, CDR3 protein. D genes are given only for firm matches. Not all rows give a size; the values are once, few, many and, for expanded clones, a class.

v_gene: TRBV12-3/TRBV12-4
j_gene: TRBJ2-2
d_gene: TRBD1
abundance: few
CDR3nt: TGTGCCAGCAGGCCCGGGACAGGGAGCGGCGGGGAGCTGTTTTTT
CDR3aa: CASRPGTGSGGELFF

v_gene: TRBV27
j_gene: TRBJ2-4
d_gene: -
abundance: -
CDR3nt: TGTGCCAGCAGGGGGCCAGCCAAAAACATTCAGTACTTC
CDR3aa: CASRGPAKNIQYF

v_gene: TRBV7-9
j_gene: TRBJ2-6
d_gene: TRBD2
abundance: few
CDR3nt: TGTGCCAGCATCCCGGGAGGGCCTCTTGGGGCCAACGTCCTGACTTTC
CDR3aa: CASIPGGPLGANVLTF

v_gene: TRBV2
j_gene: TRBJ2-2
d_gene: -
abundance: few
CDR3nt: TGTGCCAGCGGGCGACTAGTGAACACCGGGGAGCTGTTTTTT
CDR3aa: CASGRLVNTGELFF

v_gene: TRBV20-1
j_gene: TRBJ1-1
d_gene: TRBD1
abundance: -
CDR3nt: TGCAGTGCTAGAGTCCTACTCCGGACAGGACTTGAAGCTTTCTTT
CDR3aa: CSARVLLRTGLEAFF

v_gene: TRBV7-8
j_gene: TRBJ2-2
d_gene: -
abundance: -
CDR3nt: TGTGCCAGCAGCTTAGCGTCTCGAATAGCGAACACCGGGGAGCTGTTTTTT
CDR3aa: CASSLASRIANTGELFF

v_gene: TRBV12-3/TRBV12-4
j_gene: TRBJ2-7
d_gene: -
abundance: few
CDR3nt: TGTGCCAGCAGCCAAACCCTCTACGAGCAGTACTTC
CDR3aa: CASSQTLYEQYF

v_gene: TRBV7-2
j_gene: TRBJ1-6
d_gene: -
abundance: -
CDR3nt: TGTGCCAGCAGCTTATTGAAAGGGGAGACCTATAATTCACCCCTCCACTTT
CDR3aa: CASSLLKGETYNSPLHF

v_gene: TRBV12-3/TRBV12-4
j_gene: TRBJ2-1
d_gene: -
abundance: -
CDR3nt: TGTGCCAGCAGTTATGGTGGGGGGAGAAATGAGCAGTTCTTC
CDR3aa: CASSYGGGRNEQFF

v_gene: TRBV20-1
j_gene: TRBJ2-7
d_gene: -
abundance: few
CDR3nt: TGCAGTGCCCAGCCCCGCCAGCAGTACTTC
CDR3aa: CSAQPRQQYF

v_gene: TRBV7-9
j_gene: TRBJ2-1
d_gene: -
abundance: few
CDR3nt: TGTGCCAGCAGCTTAGCAGTTTGGGGGGCCGGGGGCAATGAGCAGTTCTTC
CDR3aa: CASSLAVWGAGGNEQFF

v_gene: TRBV7-8
j_gene: TRBJ2-2
d_gene: TRBD1
abundance: -
CDR3nt: TGTGCCAGCAGCGAAACGGGACAGGTCAGCACCGGGGAGCTGTTTTTT
CDR3aa: CASSETGQVSTGELFF

v_gene: TRBV7-2
j_gene: TRBJ1-1
d_gene: TRBD1
abundance: -
CDR3nt: TGTGCCAGCAGCCCCCGACAGGGGAGGAACACTGAAGCTTTCTTT
CDR3aa: CASSPRQGRNTEAFF

v_gene: TRBV7-9
j_gene: TRBJ2-7
d_gene: -
abundance: -
CDR3nt: TGTGCCAGCAGCTCAGACAGCGAGCAGTACTTC
CDR3aa: CASSSDSEQYF

v_gene: TRBV6-1
j_gene: TRBJ1-2
d_gene: -
abundance: -
CDR3nt: TGTGCCAGCAGTGACGACGGTAACTATGGCTACACCTTC
CDR3aa: CASSDDGNYGYTF

v_gene: TRBV10-3
j_gene: TRBJ1-2
d_gene: TRBD1
abundance: many
CDR3nt: TGTGCCATCAAAGGGACAGGGAATGGCTACACCTTC
CDR3aa: CAIKGTGNGYTF

v_gene: TRBV6-2/TRBV6-3
j_gene: TRBJ2-1
d_gene: TRBD2
abundance: many
CDR3nt: TGTGCCAGCGGAGGTGAGACTAGCGAGCTCCCTCTCTACAATGAGCAGTTCTTC
CDR3aa: CASGGETSELPLYNEQFF

v_gene: TRBV11-2
j_gene: TRBJ2-1
d_gene: -
abundance: few
CDR3nt: TGTGCCAGCAGCTTAGATCTGCGACTAGTAGGCAATGAGCAGTTCTTC
CDR3aa: CASSLDLRLVGNEQFF

v_gene: TRBV6-5
j_gene: TRBJ2-7
d_gene: -
abundance: -
CDR3nt: TGTGCCAGCAGTTACTCCCCCGGGAGCTCCTACGAGCAGTACTTC
CDR3aa: CASSYSPGSSYEQYF

v_gene: TRBV7-9
j_gene: TRBJ2-7
d_gene: -
abundance: -
CDR3nt: TGTGCCAGCAGCTTAGGGACAGGAGGGGCGAACTACGAGCAGTACTTC
CDR3aa: CASSLGTGGANYEQYF

v_gene: TRBV4-1
j_gene: TRBJ2-2
d_gene: TRBD1
abundance: few
CDR3nt: TGCGCCAGCAGCCAAGGGACAGGCGTTCGGACCGGGGAGCTGTTTTTT
CDR3aa: CASSQGTGVRTGELFF

v_gene: TRBV28
j_gene: TRBJ1-1
d_gene: -
abundance: few
CDR3nt: TGTGCCAGCAGTTTGACGGAGAAGAACACTGAAGCTTTCTTT
CDR3aa: CASSLTEKNTEAFF

v_gene: TRBV11-2
j_gene: TRBJ2-3
d_gene: TRBD1
abundance: few
CDR3nt: TGTGCCAGCAGCTTAGGAGGGACAGGGGTTGGTACGCAGTATTTT
CDR3aa: CASSLGGTGVGTQYF

v_gene: TRBV15
j_gene: TRBJ1-5
d_gene: -
abundance: -
CDR3nt: TGTGCCACCAGCAGAGGTAGGACGGTAAGCAATCAGCCCCAGCATTTT
CDR3aa: CATSRGRTVSNQPQHF